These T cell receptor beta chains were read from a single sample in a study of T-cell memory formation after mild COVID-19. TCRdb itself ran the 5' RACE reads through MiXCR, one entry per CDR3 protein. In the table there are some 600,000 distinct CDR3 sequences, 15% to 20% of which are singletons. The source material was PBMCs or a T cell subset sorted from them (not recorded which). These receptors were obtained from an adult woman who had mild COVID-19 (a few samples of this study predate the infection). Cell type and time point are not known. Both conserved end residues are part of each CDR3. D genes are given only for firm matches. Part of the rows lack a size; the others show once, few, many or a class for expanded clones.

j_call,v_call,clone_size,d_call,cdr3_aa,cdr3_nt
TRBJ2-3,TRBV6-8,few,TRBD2,CAKLAGGPDTQYF,TGTGCCAAACTAGCGGGGGGGCCCGATACGCAGTATTTT
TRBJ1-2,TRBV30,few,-,CAWSGTTYGYTF,TGTGCCTGGAGTGGGACGACCTATGGCTACACCTTC
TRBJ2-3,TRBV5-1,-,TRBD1,CASSSDRGVGTDTQYF,TGCGCCAGCAGCTCAGACAGGGGGGTAGGCACAGATACGCAGTATTTT
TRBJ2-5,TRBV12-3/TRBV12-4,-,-,CASSLFEGPKQTQYF,TGTGCCAGCAGTTTATTTGAGGGACCCAAACAGACCCAGTACTTC
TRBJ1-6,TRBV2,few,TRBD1,CATADRDNSPLHF,TGTGCCACGGCAGACAGGGATAATTCACCCCTCCACTTT
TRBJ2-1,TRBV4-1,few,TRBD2,CASSQVGLRGGPPHYNEQFF,TGCGCCAGCAGCCAAGTCGGCCTCCGGGGGGGCCCGCCACATTACAATGAGCAGTTCTTC
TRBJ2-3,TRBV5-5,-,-,CASSLGLKDTQYF,TGTGCCAGCAGCTTGGGGTTGAAAGATACGCAGTATTTT
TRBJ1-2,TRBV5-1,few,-,CASRRSRQGHGYTF,TGCGCCAGCAGGCGATCTAGGCAGGGTCATGGCTACACCTTC
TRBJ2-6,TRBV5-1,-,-,CASKQDVSGANVLTF,TGCGCCAGCAAACAGGACGTCTCTGGGGCCAACGTCCTGACTTTC
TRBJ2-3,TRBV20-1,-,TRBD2,CSASPMRGGSTDTQYF,TGCAGTGCTAGCCCGATGCGGGGGGGTAGCACAGATACGCAGTATTTT
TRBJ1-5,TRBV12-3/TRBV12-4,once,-,CASSSSRGASNQPQHF,TGTGCCAGCAGCTCATCCCGGGGCGCGAGCAATCAGCCCCAGCATTTT
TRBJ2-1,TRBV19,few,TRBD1,CATRGQGYNEQFF,TGTGCCACTAGAGGACAGGGCTACAATGAGCAGTTCTTC
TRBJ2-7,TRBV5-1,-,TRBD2,CASRSGGGSYEQYF,TGCGCCAGCAGGTCCGGCGGGGGGTCCTACGAGCAGTACTTC
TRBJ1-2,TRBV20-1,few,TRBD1,CSARAVGQEKDYGYTF,TGCAGTGCTCGAGCCGTCGGACAGGAGAAAGACTATGGCTACACCTTC
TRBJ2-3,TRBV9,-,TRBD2,CASSTSGGGDTQYF,TGTGCCAGCAGCACTAGCGGGGGCGGGGATACGCAGTATTTT
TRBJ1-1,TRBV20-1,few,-,CSAPDSHNTEAFF,TGCAGTGCCCCAGACAGCCATAACACTGAAGCTTTCTTT
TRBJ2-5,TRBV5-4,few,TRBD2,CASSLYRLAGVQETQYF,TGTGCCAGCAGCTTGTACAGACTAGCGGGCGTTCAAGAGACCCAGTACTTC
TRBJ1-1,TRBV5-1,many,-,CASSLGPLGTEAFF,TGCGCCAGCAGCCTAGGACCGCTGGGCACTGAAGCTTTCTTT
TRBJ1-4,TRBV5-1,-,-,CASSLVSGRGDEKLFF,TGCGCCAGCAGCTTGGTCTCGGGGCGCGGAGATGAAAAACTGTTTTTT
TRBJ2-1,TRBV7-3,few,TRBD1,CASSKTGSTYNEQFF,TGTGCCAGCAGCAAGACAGGGTCCACTTACAATGAGCAGTTCTTC
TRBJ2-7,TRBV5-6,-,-,CASSLWGVSNYEQYF,TGTGCCAGCAGCTTGTGGGGGGTCTCCAACTACGAGCAGTACTTC
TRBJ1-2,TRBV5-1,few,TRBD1,CASSSPGTGALSGYTF,TGCGCCAGCAGCTCCCCCGGGACAGGGGCGTTAAGTGGCTACACCTTC
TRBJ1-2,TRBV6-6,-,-,CASSPPDGLYGYTF,TGTGCCAGCAGTCCTCCCGACGGACTCTATGGCTACACCTTC
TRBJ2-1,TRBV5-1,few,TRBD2,CASSLIGTSGSRSSYNEQFF,TGCGCCAGCAGCTTGATCGGGACTAGCGGGAGTAGGAGCTCCTACAATGAGCAGTTCTTC
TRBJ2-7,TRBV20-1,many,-,CSARARPASLYEQYF,TGCAGTGCTAGAGCCCGCCCGGCCTCCCTCTACGAGCAGTACTTC
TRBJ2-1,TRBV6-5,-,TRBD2,CASRTRGTSGVSSYNEQFF,TGTGCCAGCAGGACCCGCGGGACTAGCGGAGTTAGCTCCTACAATGAGCAGTTCTTC
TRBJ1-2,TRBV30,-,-,CAWSKDFAERGYTF,TGTGCCTGGAGCAAAGACTTTGCTGAGCGAGGCTACACCTTC
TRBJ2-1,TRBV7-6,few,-,CASTRGSLNNEQFF,TGTGCCAGCACCCGGGGCAGTCTAAACAATGAGCAGTTCTTC
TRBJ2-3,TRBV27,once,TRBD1,CASRRDRSYSSTDTQYF,TGTGCCAGCCGGCGGGACAGGTCATACTCTAGCACAGATACGCAGTATTTT
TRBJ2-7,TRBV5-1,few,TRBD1,CASSLSRTGSLSSYEQYF,TGCGCCAGCAGCTTGTCGAGGACAGGGTCCCTAAGCTCCTACGAGCAGTACTTC
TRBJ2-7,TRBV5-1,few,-,CASRPVGDPRAGEQYF,TGCGCCAGCAGACCGGTAGGGGACCCTCGCGCCGGAGAGCAGTACTTC
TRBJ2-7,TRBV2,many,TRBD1,CATRTGGGYEQYF,TGTGCCACCCGGACAGGGGGCGGCTACGAGCAGTACTTC
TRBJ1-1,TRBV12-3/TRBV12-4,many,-,CASISAANTEAFF,TGTGCCAGCATTTCGGCGGCCAACACTGAAGCTTTCTTT